This is a list of T cell receptor beta chains from one sample in a study of blood T cell repertoires in COVID-19. The protocol was immunoSEQ multiplex PCR, while the TCRdb copy is restricted to in-frame clones and leaves out a portion. The sample has approximately 210,000 clones; about 85% are singletons. The source material was peripheral blood. Every receptor here comes from a woman aged 80 or over with COVID-19, enrolled during active disease. Each CDR3 is given with its conserved first and last residue. Each record gives: D gene, V gene, clone size, CDR3 protein. A D gene is named only where the DNA matches it firmly. Expanded clones get a size class; other rows say once, few or many, or leave the size out.

TRBD1	TRBV7-8	-	CASSASGGTGGSQPQHF
TRBD1	TRBV24-1	-	CATSDHRGAEQYF
-	TRBV5-1	-	CASTRGSDSGNTIYF
TRBD2	TRBV7-3	-	CASSLQGLGETQYF
-	TRBV3-1/TRBV3-2	-	CASSRGPTYGYTF
TRBD1	TRBV5-6	few	CASSSTDRGAPLHF
TRBD2	TRBV5-1	-	CASSPGTSGVDTQYF
-	TRBV7-9	-	CASSFYTRSSYNSPLHF
TRBD2	TRBV11-2	-	CASSGSGGYTGELFF
TRBD2	TRBV5-1	-	CASSWTAGEEYEQYF
TRBD2	TRBV5-1	-	CASSLGTSGGGNIQYF
-	TRBV5-1	few	CASSYGRGTEAFF
-	TRBV7-2	-	CASSSGQKGTEAFF
-	TRBV18	once	CASPSRVGLRDTEAFF
-	TRBV5-1	-	CASSFLGEEGYTF
-	TRBV5-1	few	CASSFGGRRDEAFF
TRBD2	TRBV27	once	CASSFKGGHYEQYF
-	TRBV14	-	CASSQEIFRGPNSPLHF
-	TRBV2	once	CASSDPSRPFGNTIYF
TRBD1	TRBV5-4	-	CASSWTGAGNTIYF
-	TRBV7-2	-	CASRLRQELNSPLHF
TRBD1	TRBV3-1/TRBV3-2	-	CASSQDGQGGKDTQYF
TRBD1	TRBV28	few	CASSLAGTGAGGYSNQPQHF
-	TRBV28	-	CASSFRRGFVQPQHF
-	TRBV13	-	CASSPRYETQYF
-	TRBV7-9	-	CASSLSVAGGTETQYF
-	TRBV6-5	-	CASSLYQGSLHF
-	TRBV5-4	-	CASSSKQGPGYTF
-	TRBV6-5	once	CASSYSRDSPLHF
-	TRBV19	once	CASSKTDFMGNQPQHF
-	TRBV5-1	-	CASSLGTGYGYTF
TRBD1	TRBV7-2	-	CASSVQGAGNTIYF
-	TRBV24-1	-	CATSGQHTGELFF
-	TRBV2	-	CASSEQGREQPQHF
-	TRBV30	few	CAWSPGRGPYEQYF
-	TRBV29-1	-	CSARTQGVDYGYTF
-	TRBV27	once	CASSDYNTGELFF
-	TRBV2	-	CASSVGGAGETQYF
TRBD1	TRBV6-6	-	CATRTGGGGNTIYF
-	TRBV19	-	CASTPKGKGKLFF
TRBD1	TRBV19	-	CASSIGAGGQVQPQHF
TRBD1	TRBV5-1	-	CASARGLGEAFF
TRBD1	TRBV6-5	once	CASRDSRDNYGYTF
TRBD2	TRBV5-1	-	CASSSGGAGEETQYF
TRBD1	TRBV7-9	-	CASSSHSPGTGIGTQYF
-	TRBV7-9	-	CASSLDSLGGTEAFF
-	TRBV7-2	-	CASSLGQAESYTF
TRBD1	TRBV5-6	-	CASVLTRDRANYGYTF
-	TRBV18	few	CASSPHRDQPQHF
TRBD1	TRBV3-1/TRBV3-2	-	CASSLGTDGLFF